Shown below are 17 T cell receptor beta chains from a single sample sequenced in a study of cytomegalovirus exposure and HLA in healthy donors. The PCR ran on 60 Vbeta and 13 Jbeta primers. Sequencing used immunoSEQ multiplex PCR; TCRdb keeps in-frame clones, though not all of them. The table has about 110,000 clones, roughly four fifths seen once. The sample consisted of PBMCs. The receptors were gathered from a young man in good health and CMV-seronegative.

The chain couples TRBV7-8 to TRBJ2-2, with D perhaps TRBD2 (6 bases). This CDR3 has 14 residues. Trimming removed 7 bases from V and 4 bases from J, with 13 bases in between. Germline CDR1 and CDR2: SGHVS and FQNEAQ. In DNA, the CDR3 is TGTGCCAGCATCCGCAGGGAGGCCACCGGGGAGCTGTTTTTT. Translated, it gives CASIRREATGELFF.

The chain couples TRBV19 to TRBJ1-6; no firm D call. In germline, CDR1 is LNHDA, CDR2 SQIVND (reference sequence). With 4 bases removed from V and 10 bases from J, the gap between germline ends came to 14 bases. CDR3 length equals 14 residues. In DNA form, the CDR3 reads TGTGCCAGTAGTAGAGAAGGTAACGGGTCACCCCTCCACTTT. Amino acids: CASSREGNGSPLHF.

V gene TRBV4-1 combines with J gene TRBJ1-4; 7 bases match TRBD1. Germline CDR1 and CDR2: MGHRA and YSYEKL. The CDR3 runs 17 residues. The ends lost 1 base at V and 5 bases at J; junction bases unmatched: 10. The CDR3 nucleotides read TGCGCCAGCAGCCAAGCCCCGTCCGGGACAGCGAATGAAAAACTGTTTTTT. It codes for CASSQAPSGTANEKLFF.

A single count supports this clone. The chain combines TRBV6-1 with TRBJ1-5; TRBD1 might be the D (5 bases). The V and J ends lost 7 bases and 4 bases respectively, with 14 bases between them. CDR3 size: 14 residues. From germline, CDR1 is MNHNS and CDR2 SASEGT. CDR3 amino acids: CASTADTTNQPQHF. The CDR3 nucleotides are TGTGCCAGCACGGCGGACACGACAAATCAGCCCCAGCATTTT.

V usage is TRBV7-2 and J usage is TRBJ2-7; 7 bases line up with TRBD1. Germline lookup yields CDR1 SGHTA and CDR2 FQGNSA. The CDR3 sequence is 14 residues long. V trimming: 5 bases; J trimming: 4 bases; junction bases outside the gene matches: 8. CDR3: CASSPGGRGYEQYF. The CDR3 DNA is TGTGCCAGCAGCCCAGGAGGCAGGGGGTACGAGCAGTACTTC.

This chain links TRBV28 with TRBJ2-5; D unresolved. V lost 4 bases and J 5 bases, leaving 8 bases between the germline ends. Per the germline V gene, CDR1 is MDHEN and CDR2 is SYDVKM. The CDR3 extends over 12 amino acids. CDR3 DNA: TGTGCCAGCAGTTCAGAAGTGGAGACCCAGTACTTC. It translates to CASSSEVETQYF.

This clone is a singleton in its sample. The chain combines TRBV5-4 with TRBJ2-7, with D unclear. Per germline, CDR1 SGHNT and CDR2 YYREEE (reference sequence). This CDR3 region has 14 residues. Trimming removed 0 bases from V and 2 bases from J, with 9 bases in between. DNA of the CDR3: TGTGCCAGCAGCTTGGGGCCGTTGACCTACGAGCAGTACTTC. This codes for CASSLGPLTYEQYF.

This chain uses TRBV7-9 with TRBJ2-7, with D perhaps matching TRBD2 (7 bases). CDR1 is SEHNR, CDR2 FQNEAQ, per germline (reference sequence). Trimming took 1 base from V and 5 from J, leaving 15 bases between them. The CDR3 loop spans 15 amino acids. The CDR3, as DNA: TGTGCCAGCAGCTTAGTTTCCGGGGGGCTCGACGAGCAGTACTTC. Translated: CASSLVSGGLDEQYF.

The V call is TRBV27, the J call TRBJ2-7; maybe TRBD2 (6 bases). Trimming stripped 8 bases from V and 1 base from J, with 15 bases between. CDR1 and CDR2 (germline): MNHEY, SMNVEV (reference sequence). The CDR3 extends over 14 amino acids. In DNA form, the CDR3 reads TGTGCCAGCGCACAATTGGGGGGTTCCTACGAGCAGTACTTC. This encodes CASAQLGGSYEQYF.

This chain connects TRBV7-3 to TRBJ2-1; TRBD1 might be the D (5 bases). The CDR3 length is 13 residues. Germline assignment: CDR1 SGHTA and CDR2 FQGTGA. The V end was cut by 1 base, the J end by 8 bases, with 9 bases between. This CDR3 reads CASSLIRGHEQFF. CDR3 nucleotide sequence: TGTGCCAGCAGCTTAATTAGGGGCCATGAGCAGTTCTTC.

The CDR3 sequence is CASSPVAGGGTEAFF. In DNA, the CDR3 is TGTGCCAGCTCCCCCGTAGCAGGGGGTGGCACTGAAGCTTTCTTT. This chain connects TRBV6-5 to TRBJ1-1; TRBD1 matches at 7 bases. Germline V lookup: CDR1 MNHEY, CDR2 SVGAGI. The trim removed 8 bases at V and 4 bases at J, leaving 13 bases unmatched. CDR3 length: 15 amino acids.

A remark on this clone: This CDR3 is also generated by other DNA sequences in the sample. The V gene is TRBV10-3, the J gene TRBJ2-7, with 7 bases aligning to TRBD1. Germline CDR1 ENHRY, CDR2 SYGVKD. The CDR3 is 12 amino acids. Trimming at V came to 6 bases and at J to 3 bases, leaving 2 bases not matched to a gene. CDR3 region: CAISGTDYEQYF. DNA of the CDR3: TGTGCCATCAGCGGGACAGACTACGAGCAGTACTTC.

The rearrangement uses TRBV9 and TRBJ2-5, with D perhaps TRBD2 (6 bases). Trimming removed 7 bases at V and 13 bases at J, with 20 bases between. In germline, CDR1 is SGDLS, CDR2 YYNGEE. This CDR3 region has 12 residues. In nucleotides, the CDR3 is TGTGCCAGCCCCTGTGCGAGGAGGGCAGGGTACTTC. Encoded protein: CASPCARRAGYF.

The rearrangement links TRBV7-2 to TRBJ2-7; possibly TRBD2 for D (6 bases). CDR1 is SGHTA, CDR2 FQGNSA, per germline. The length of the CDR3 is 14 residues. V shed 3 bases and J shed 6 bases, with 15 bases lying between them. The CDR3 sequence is CASSFQWGDPEQYF. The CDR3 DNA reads TGTGCCAGCAGCTTCCAATGGGGGGACCCCGAGCAGTACTTC.

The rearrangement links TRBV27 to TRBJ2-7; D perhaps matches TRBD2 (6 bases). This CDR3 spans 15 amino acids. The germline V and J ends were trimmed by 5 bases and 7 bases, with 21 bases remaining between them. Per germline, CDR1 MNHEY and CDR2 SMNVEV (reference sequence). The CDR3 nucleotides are TGTGCCAGCAGTGTCGACTGGGTGGGGACTGGAGAGCAGTACTTC. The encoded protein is CASSVDWVGTGEQYF.

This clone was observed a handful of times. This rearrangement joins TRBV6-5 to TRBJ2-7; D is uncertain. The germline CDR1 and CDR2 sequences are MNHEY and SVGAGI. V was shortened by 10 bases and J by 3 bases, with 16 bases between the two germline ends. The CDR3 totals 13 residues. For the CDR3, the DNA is TGTGCCACCACCTCAGGATCGAACTACGAGCAGTACTTC. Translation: CATTSGSNYEQYF.

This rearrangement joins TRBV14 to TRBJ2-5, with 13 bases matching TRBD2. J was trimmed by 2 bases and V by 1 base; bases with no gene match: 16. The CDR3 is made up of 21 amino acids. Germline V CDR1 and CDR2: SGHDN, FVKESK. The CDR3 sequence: CASSQVPPEGLAGKIQETQYF. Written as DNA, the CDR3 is TGTGCCAGCAGCCAAGTACCCCCAGAGGGACTAGCGGGGAAAATTCAAGAGACCCAGTACTTC.